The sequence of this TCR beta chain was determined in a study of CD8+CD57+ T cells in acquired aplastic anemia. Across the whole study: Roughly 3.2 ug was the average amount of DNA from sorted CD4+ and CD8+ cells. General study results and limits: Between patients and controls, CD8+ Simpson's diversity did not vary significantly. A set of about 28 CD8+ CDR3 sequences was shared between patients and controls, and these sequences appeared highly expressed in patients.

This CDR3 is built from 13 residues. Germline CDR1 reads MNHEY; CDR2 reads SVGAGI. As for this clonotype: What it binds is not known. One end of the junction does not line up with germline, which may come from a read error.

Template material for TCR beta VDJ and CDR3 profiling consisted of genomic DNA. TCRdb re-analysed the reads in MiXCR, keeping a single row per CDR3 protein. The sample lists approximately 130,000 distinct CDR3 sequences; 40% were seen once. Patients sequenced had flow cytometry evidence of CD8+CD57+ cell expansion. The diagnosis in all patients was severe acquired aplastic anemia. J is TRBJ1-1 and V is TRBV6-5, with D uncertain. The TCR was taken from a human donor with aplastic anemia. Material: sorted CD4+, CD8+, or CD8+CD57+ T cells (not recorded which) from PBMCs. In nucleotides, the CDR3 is TGTGCCAGCGGTTACGTGGGGAACACTGAAGCTTTCTTT. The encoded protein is CASGYVGNTEAFF.